Below, 2 T cell receptor beta chains from the same sample are listed, as sequenced in a study of OX40 agonist ivuxolimab in advanced cancers. Generated by immunoSEQ multiplex PCR, the TCRdb table keeps only in-frame clones and is missing some. The table has about 80,000 clones, approximately 89% seen once; the top ten hold roughly 0.18%. The specimen was CD4+ or CD8+ T cells sorted from blood, collected in a trial of the OX40 agonist ivuxolimab. Source of these receptors: an adult with an advanced solid tumor such as melanoma, head and neck, liver or kidney cancer.

The gene calls are TRBV11-3 and TRBJ2-2, with D possibly being TRBD1 (6 bases). This CDR3 contains 14 residues. Germline V gene data show CDR1 as SGHNT and CDR2 as YENEEA. Trimming pared 5 bases from V and 6 bases from J, leaving 13 bases between. As DNA, the CDR3 is TGTGCCAGCAGCCCCAACAGGGTGGCCGGGGAGCTGTTTTTT. It yields the protein CASSPNRVAGELFF.

The V and J genes are TRBV5-4 and TRBJ2-1; the D gene is possibly TRBD2 (6 bases). Trimming stripped 0 bases from V and 5 bases from J, with 9 bases between. CDR3 size: 14 residues. Germline loops: CDR1 SGHNT, CDR2 YYREEE (reference sequence). In DNA, the CDR3 is TGTGCCAGCAGCTTGGGGGGGGTTAACAATGAGCAGTTCTTC. Translated, it gives CASSLGGVNNEQFF.